This entry lists 12 T cell receptor beta chains sequenced from one sample in a study of blood T cell repertoires in COVID-19. Generated by immunoSEQ multiplex PCR, the TCRdb table keeps only in-frame clones and is missing some. Of roughly 260,000 clones listed, approximately 90% are singletons. The material sequenced was peripheral blood. The receptors stem from a woman in her forties or fifties who had recovered from COVID-19.

The sample holds a few counts of this clone. V and J are TRBV27 and TRBJ2-7; 14 positions agree with TRBD2. The CDR3 runs to 16 residues. The germline gives CDR1 MNHEY, CDR2 SMNVEV (reference sequence). V gave up 6 bases and J gave up 2 bases; unmatched junction bases: 6. DNA for the CDR3: TGTGCCAGCAGGCCGGGACTAGCGGGAGTCCCCTACGAGCAGTACTTC. Protein: CASRPGLAGVPYEQYF.

The rearrangement joins TRBV4-3 to TRBJ1-6; possibly TRBD1 for D (6 bases). V was cut by 4 bases and J by 6 bases, with 16 bases left in between. This CDR3 has 16 residues. Germline CDR1 is LGHNA and CDR2 is YSLEER. CDR3 amino acids: CASSRNRGQTNSPLHF. Written as DNA, the CDR3 is TGCGCCAGCAGCCGAAATAGGGGACAAACTAATTCACCCCTCCACTTT.

The CDR3 nucleotides are TGTGCTAGTGGCCCGACGGAGAGAAGCTCCTATAATTCACCCCTCCACTTT. The encoded protein is CASGPTERSSYNSPLHF. V gene TRBV12-5 combines with J gene TRBJ1-6; unclear D gene. The germline V gene encodes CDR1 LGHNT and CDR2 FRNRAP. The V end lost 6 bases, the J end lost 0 bases, and 15 bases lay between the germline ends. This CDR3 comprises 17 residues. Full variable domain (rest looked up from reference TRBV12-5 and TRBJ1-6): DARVTQTPRHKVTEMGQEVTMRCQPILGHNTVFWYRQTMMQGLELLAYFRNRAPLDDSGMPKDRFSAEMPDATLATLKIQPSEPRDSAVYFCASGPTERSSYNSPLHFGNGTRLTVT.

There are a few counts of this clone. The rearrangement uses TRBV24-1 and TRBJ1-1; the match to TRBD1 covers 7 bases. Trimming took 3 bases from V and 4 from J; bases not matched to a gene: 7. CDR3 length equals 15 residues. Germline loops: CDR1 KGHDR, CDR2 SFDVKD. The CDR3 nucleotides are TGTGCCACCAGTGATACAGATTCAGGGGGCACTGAAGCTTTCTTT. Protein sequence: CATSDTDSGGTEAFF.

This chain connects TRBV6-2 or TRBV6-3 to TRBJ1-2; no definite D call. Trimming took 2 bases from V and 14 from J, leaving 12 bases between them. Germline V CDR1 and CDR2: MNHEY, SVGEGT. The CDR3 runs to 11 residues. The CDR3 sequence is CASSYPERCTF. The CDR3 coding sequence is TGTGCCAGCAGTTACCCGGAGCGTTGTACCTTC.

The rearrangement links TRBV6-2 or TRBV6-3 to TRBJ1-2; D is perhaps TRBD1 (5 bases). The germline gives CDR1 MNHEY, CDR2 SVGEGT. The CDR3 has 13 amino acids. Trimming left V 6 bases short and J 8 bases short, with 16 bases between. In DNA form, the CDR3 reads TGTGCCAGCAGCATGACAGTCCCTCGGGGCTACACCTTC. Its protein product is CASSMTVPRGYTF.

Only a few counts were recorded for this clone. The chain employs TRBV5-1 and TRBJ1-1; 9 nucleotides agree with TRBD1. The trim removed 7 bases at V and 3 bases at J, leaving 7 bases unmatched. The CDR3 spans 14 residues. Germline assignment: CDR1 SGHRS and CDR2 YFSETQ. In DNA form, the CDR3 reads TGCGCCAGCGGACAGGGGCCGCTCTACACTGAAGCTTTCTTT. Translated: CASGQGPLYTEAFF.

The chain is built from TRBV15 and TRBJ1-5, with a tentative D call TRBD1 (6 bases). Trimming removed 4 bases from V and 2 bases from J, with 9 bases in between. Germline CDR1 is LNHNV and CDR2 is YYDKDF (reference sequence). This CDR3 has 14 residues. This chain's CDR3 is CATSIRQGNQPQHF. The CDR3 DNA is TGTGCCACCAGCATCCGACAGGGCAATCAGCCCCAGCATTTT.

Only one count was recorded for this clone. The J gene is TRBJ1-1, the V gene TRBV11-2, with 7 bases identical to TRBD1. Germline values: CDR1 SGHAT, CDR2 FQNNGV. With V trimmed by 1 base and J by 4 bases, 9 bases remained unmatched. The CDR3 runs to 16 residues. The CDR3, as DNA: TGTGCCAGCAGCTTAGGATTCAGGGGGGCGGGCACTGAAGCTTTCTTT. Protein: CASSLGFRGAGTEAFF.

The V and J genes are TRBV9 and TRBJ2-7; 15 bases line up with TRBD2. V trimming: 3 bases; J trimming: 7 bases; junction bases outside the gene matches: 5. Germline CDR1 reads SGDLS; CDR2 reads YYNGEE. This CDR3 spans 15 amino acids. The CDR3 sequence: CASSALGLAGGEQYF. The DNA of the CDR3 is TGTGCCAGCAGCGCTCTTGGACTAGCGGGGGGGGAGCAGTACTTC.

This rearrangement joins TRBV6-1 to TRBJ1-2, with 9 bases matching TRBD1. Looked up from germline, CDR1 is MNHNS and CDR2 is SASEGT. V was clipped by 3 bases and J by 5 bases; unmatched bases: 1. The CDR3 is made up of 13 amino acids. DNA of the CDR3: TGTGCCAGCAGTGACGGACAGGGGTATGGCTACACCTTC. It yields the protein CASSDGQGYGYTF.

This clone was seen once. V gene TRBV5-1 combines with J gene TRBJ2-4, with 8 nucleotides matching TRBD1. CDR1 and CDR2 from the germline V gene are SGHRS and YFSETQ. With V trimmed by 4 bases and J by 0 bases, 9 bases remained unmatched. The CDR3 covers 17 residues. The CDR3 sequence: CASSPRQGRLAKNIQYF. CDR3 sequence (DNA): TGCGCCAGCAGCCCCAGACAGGGGCGACTAGCCAAAAACATTCAGTACTTC. Filled out from reference TRBV5-1 and TRBJ2-4, the complete variable domain reads KAGVTQTPRYLIKTRGQQVTLSCSPISGHRSVSWYQQTPGQGLQFLFEYFSETQRNKGNFPGRFSGRQFSNSRSEMNVSTLELGDSALYLCASSPRQGRLAKNIQYFGAGTRLSVL.